There are a few counts of the clone carrying this TCR beta chain. Its target is not known. V shed 4 bases and J shed 8 bases, with 12 bases lying between them. This CDR3 is built from 13 residues. Germline V CDR1 and CDR2: LNHNV, YYDKDF (reference sequence). The data derive from a study of CD8+ T cells in alopecia areata. Study results and caveats: Possibly as an HLA-related effect, TCR sharing across patients appeared less clear than in mice.

After isolation, RNA underwent reverse transcription to generate cDNA as the sequencing template. This table comes from immunoSEQ multiplex PCR, and its TCRdb copy is limited to in-frame clones, with some not included. This table holds roughly 200,000 clones, more than 55% found once. Sequencing used CD8+ T cells sorted from blood. V is TRBV15 and J is TRBJ2-1; maybe TRBD2 (6 bases). The origin of this receptor is a human donor in good health. CDR3 sequence (DNA): TGTGCCACCAGCACGGGTTCGGGGGATGAGCAGTTCTTC. As protein: CATSTGSGDEQFF. The full variable domain, its missing parts supplied by reference TRBV15 and TRBJ2-1, is DAMVIQNPRYQVTQFGKPVTLSCSQTLNHNVMYWYQQKSSQAPKLLFHYYDKDFNNEADTPDNFQSRRPNTSFCFLDIRSPGLGDTAMYLCATSTGSGDEQFFGPGTRLTVL.